This T cell receptor (beta chain) was sequenced during a study of blood T cell repertoires in COVID-19. The wider study: The United States, Italy and Spain provided the acute and convalescent COVID-19 samples. Nucleic acid was either cDNA or gDNA, and it came from T cells, B-cell-depleted T cells, or PBMCs.

Trimming cost V 4 bases and J 4 bases; bases outside gene matches: 7. This CDR3 spans 15 amino acids. Germline lookup yields CDR1 SGDLS and CDR2 YYNGEE. Participants spanned ages 18 to 89 years and resided in over 20 US areas. Source study methods: The authors estimated nucleated cell counts from reference gene primer amplification. The table came from immunoSEQ multiplex PCR; TCRdb's copy has only in-frame clones and leaves some out. The DNA was the basis for D and trimming; V, J and clone size are from that table. The sample has 300,000 to 350,000 clones; 70% to 90% are singletons. The sequence was collected from a woman aged 40 to 49 with acute COVID-19. What was sequenced was PBMCs or T cells enriched from blood (not recorded which). The rearrangement links TRBV9 to TRBJ2-1; 8 bases fit TRBD2. This CDR3 reads CASSRTERGYNEQFF. The CDR3, as DNA: TGTGCCAGCAGCCGCACGGAGCGGGGGTACAATGAGCAGTTCTTC.